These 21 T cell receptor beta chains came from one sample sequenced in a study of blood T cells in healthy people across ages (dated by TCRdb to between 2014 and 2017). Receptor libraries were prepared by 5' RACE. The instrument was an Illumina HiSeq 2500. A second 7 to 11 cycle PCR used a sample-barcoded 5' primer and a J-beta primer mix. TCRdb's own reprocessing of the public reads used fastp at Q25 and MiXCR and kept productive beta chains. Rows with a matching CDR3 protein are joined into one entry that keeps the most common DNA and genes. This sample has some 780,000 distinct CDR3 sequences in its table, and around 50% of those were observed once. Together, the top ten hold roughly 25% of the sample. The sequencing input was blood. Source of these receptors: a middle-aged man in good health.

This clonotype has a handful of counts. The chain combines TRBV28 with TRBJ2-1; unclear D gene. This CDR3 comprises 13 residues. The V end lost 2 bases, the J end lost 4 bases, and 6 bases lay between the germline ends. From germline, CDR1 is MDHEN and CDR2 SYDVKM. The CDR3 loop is CASSLPAYNEQFF. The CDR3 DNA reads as TGTGCCAGCAGTTTACCAGCTTACAATGAGCAGTTCTTC.

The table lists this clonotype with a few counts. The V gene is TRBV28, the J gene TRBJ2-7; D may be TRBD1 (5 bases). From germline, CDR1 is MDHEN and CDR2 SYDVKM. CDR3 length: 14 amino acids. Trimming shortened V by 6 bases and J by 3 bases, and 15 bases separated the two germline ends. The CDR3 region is CASSLQDRDYEQYF. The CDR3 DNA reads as TGTGCCAGCAGCCTTCAAGACAGAGACTACGAGCAGTACTTC.

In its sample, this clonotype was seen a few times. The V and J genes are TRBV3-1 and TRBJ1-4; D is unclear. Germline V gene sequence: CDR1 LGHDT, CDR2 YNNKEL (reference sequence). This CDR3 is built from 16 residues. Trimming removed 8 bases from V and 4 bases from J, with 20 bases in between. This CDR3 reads CASGSFGMRDNEKLFF. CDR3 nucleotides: TGTGCCAGCGGCTCCTTCGGGATGAGGGATAATGAAAAACTGTTTTTT.

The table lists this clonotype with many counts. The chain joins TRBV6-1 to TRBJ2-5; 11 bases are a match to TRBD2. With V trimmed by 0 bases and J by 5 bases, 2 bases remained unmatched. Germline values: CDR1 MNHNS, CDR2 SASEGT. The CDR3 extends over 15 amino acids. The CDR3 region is CASSEASGGVETQYF. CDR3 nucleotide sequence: TGTGCCAGCAGTGAAGCTAGCGGGGGGGTGGAGACCCAGTACTTC.

This CDR3 reads CSVEEMDRGVTDEQFF. The CDR3 DNA reads as TGCAGCGTTGAAGAGATGGACAGGGGAGTGACGGATGAGCAGTTCTTC. This chain uses TRBV29-1 with TRBJ2-1, with TRBD1 matching 9 bases. V lost 0 bases, J lost 8 bases, and 11 bases stayed unmatched. The CDR3 is made up of 16 amino acids. Germline V gives CDR1 SQVTM, CDR2 ANQGSEA.

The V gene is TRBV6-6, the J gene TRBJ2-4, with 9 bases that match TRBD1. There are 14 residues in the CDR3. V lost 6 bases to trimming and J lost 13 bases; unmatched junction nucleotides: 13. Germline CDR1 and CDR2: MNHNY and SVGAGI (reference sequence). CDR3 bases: TGTGCCAGCAGGGACCCGGGACAGGGCCGAAAGCAGTACTTC. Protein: CASRDPGQGRKQYF.

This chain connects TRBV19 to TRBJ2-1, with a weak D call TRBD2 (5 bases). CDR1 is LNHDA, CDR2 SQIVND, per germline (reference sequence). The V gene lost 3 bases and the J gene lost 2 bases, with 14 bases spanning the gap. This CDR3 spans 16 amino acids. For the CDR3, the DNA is TGTGCCAGTAGTATCGGTCCGGGAAGGACCTACAATGAGCAGTTCTTC. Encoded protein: CASSIGPGRTYNEQFF.

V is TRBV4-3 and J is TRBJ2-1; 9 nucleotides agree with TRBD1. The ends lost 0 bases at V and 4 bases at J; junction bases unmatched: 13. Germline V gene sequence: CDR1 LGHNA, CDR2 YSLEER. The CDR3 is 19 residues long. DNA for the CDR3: TGCGCCAGCAGCCAAGATCTTTCTTCGGGACAGGGCCCTTACAATGAGCAGTTCTTC. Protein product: CASSQDLSSGQGPYNEQFF.

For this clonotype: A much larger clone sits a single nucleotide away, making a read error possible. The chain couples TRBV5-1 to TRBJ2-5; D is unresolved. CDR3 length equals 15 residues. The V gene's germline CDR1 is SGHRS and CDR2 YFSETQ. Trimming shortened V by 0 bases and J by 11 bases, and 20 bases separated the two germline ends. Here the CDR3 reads CASSLGTGSYNEQYF. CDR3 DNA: TGCGCCAGCAGCTTGGGGACCGGCTCCTACAATGAGCAGTACTTC.

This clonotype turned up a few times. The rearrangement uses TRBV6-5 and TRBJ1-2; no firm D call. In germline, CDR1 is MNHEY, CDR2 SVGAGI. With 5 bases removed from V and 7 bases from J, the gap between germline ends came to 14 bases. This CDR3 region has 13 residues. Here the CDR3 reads CASSPSARGGYTF. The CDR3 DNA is TGTGCCAGCAGTCCCTCGGCCCGAGGTGGCTACACCTTC.

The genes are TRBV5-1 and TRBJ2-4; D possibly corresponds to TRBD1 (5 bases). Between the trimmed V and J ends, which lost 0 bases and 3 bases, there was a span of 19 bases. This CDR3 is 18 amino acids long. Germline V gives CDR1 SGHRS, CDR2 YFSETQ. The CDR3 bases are TGCGCCAGCAGCTTGGCCCTCCAGACAGTTCGTCACAAAAACATTCAGTACTTC. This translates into CASSLALQTVRHKNIQYF.

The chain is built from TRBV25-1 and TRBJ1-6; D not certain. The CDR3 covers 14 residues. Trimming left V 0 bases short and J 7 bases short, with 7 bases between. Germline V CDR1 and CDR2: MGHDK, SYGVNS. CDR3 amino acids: CASSEYAGNSPLHF. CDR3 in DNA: TGTGCCAGCAGTGAATATGCGGGGAATTCACCCCTCCACTTT.

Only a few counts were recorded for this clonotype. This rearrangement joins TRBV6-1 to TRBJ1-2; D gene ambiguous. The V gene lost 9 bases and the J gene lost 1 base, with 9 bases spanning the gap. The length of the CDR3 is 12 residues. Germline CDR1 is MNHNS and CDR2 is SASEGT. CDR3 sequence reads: CARLDGNYGYTF. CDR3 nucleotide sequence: TGTGCCAGGTTGGACGGTAACTATGGCTACACCTTC.

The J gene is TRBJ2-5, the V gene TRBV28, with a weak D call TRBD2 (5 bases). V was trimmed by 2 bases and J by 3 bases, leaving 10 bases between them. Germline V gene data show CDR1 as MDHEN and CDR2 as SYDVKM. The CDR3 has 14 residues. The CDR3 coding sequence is TGTGCCAGCAGTTTAGAGGGATACAAAGAGACCCAGTACTTC. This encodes CASSLEGYKETQYF.

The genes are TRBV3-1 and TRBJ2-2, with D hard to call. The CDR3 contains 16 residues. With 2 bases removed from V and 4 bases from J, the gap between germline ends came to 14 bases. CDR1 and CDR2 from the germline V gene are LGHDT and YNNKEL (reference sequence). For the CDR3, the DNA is TGTGCCAGCAGCCAATTTAATGTCGGAAGCACCGGGGAGCTGTTTTTT. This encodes CASSQFNVGSTGELFF.

The CDR3 nucleotides read TGCAGTGCTAGAGATCGCTCCTGGGCCCAGTACTTC. This encodes CSARDRSWAQYF. This chain joins TRBV20-1 and TRBJ2-7; D remains unclear. V was trimmed by 0 bases and J by 10 bases, leaving 13 bases between them. This CDR3 has 12 residues. Per germline, CDR1 DFQATT and CDR2 SNEGSKA (reference sequence).

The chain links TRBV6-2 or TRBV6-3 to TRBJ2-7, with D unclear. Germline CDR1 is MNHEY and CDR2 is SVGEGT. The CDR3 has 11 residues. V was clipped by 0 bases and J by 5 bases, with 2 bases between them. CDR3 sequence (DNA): TGTGCCAGCAGTTACTCTCACGAGCAGTACTTC. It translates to CASSYSHEQYF.

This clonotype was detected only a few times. CDR3 in DNA: TGTGCCAGCAGCCAATCTGACGAGCAGTACTTC. Translating it yields CASSQSDEQYF. V gene TRBV16 combines with J gene TRBJ2-7; D remains unclear. Germline CDR1 KGHSY, CDR2 FQNENV. The ends were cut back, 0 bases at V and 5 bases at J, with 2 bases in the middle. This CDR3 contains 11 residues.

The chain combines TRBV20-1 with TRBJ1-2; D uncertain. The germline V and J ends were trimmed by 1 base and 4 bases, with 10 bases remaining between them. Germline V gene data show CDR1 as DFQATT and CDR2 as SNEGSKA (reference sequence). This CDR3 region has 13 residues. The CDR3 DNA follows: TGCAGTGCTAGAGTTTCAGTTACCTATGGCTACACCTTC. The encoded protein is CSARVSVTYGYTF.

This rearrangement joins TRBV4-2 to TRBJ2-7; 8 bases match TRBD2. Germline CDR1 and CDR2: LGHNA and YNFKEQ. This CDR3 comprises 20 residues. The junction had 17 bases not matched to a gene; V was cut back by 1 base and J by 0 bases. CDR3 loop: CASSQGEIVLAGPSSYEQYF. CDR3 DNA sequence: TGTGCCAGCAGCCAAGGCGAGATCGTTCTAGCGGGCCCGAGCTCCTACGAGCAGTACTTC.

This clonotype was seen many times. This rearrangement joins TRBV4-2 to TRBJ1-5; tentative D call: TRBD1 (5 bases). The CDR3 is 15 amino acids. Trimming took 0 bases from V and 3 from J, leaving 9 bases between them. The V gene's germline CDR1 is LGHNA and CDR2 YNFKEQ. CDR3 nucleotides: TGTGCCAGCAGCCAAGAGGGGCAAATCAATCAGCCCCAGCATTTT. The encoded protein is CASSQEGQINQPQHF.